This TCR beta chain was retrieved from a study of blood T cell repertoires in COVID-19 (dated by TCRdb to about 2020). Concerning the study at large: Samples covering the acute and convalescent phases of COVID-19 were provided by collaborators in the United States, Italy and Spain. The prospective study material was composed of cDNA or gDNA derived from T cells, B-cell-depleted T cells, or PBMCs. Subjects who had been exposed to COVID-19, were actively infected with it, or had recovered from it provided the deeply sampled blood TCRbeta repertoires that made up the dataset. The repertoires were released in a freely available public database intended as a resource for research on the immune response to SARS-CoV-2. The samples were drawn from two sources: the first 160 participants of the ongoing ImmuneRACE study, and approximately 1,300 subjects contributed by 6 global collaborators. Nearly every sample came with metadata listing a de-identified subject ID, COVID-19 status, age in years and sex. Where available, HLA class I and class II types were taken from metadata supplied by the sample provider and were not determined by assay-based typing.

As for this clone: The antigen it recognizes is unknown. Base qualities are not at hand, and no much larger clone is one base apart.

The paper's findings and limits, for the study overall: The quantity of clinical and demographic metadata differed by source and by participant and was supplied without curation.

TCRbeta CDR3 regions were amplified from genomic DNA by means of the immunoSEQ Assay, a bias-controlled multiplex PCR. Turning to the authors' computational methods: The number of nucleated cells in each sample was estimated by amplification of reference gene primers within the assay. To quantify the absolute abundance of each unique TCRbeta CDR3 rearrangement, sequence reads were collapsed and filtered. For each sample, productive Simpson clonality was calculated by taking the square root of Simpson's diversity index across productive rearrangements. In TCRdb, the immuneACCESS table is reduced to in-frame sequences with V and J assigned. These tables do not hold every clone; where another copy was compared, an unresolved V gene accounts for under half, and the others remain unexplained. For V, J and clone size, that table is used; D and trimming come from the DNA. The sample has over 200,000 clones on record, roughly 85% of them singletons. The ten largest clones represent 1.9% of the sample.

In the prospective study, participants were roughly 18 to 89 years old, resided in 20 to 30 geographic areas of the United States, and were enrolled through a virtual design. Cohort assignment in the prospective study relied on participant-reported clinical history from a screening survey and a study questionnaire. ImmuneRACE Cohort 3 recovered participants were defined by two consecutive negative NP/OP PCR tests, healthcare professional clearance, or symptom resolution. In the prospective study, whole blood, serum and a nasopharyngeal or oropharyngeal swab were collected from each participant by mobile phlebotomists. Additional blood draws and questionnaires over a 2-month period could optionally be provided by prospective study participants. Prospective study blood samples were shipped either frozen or at room temperature before DNA extraction. Trimming removed 2 bases from V and 8 bases from J; the gene matches leave 6 bases unexplained. The CDR3 measures 15 amino acids from cysteine to phenylalanine. Just the 45-base CDR3 DNA is kept, in frame starting at base 1. CDR1 and CDR2 (MNHEY, SMNVEV) derive from the germline V gene (reference sequence).

This receptor was identified in a woman between 50 and 59 years old who had recovered from COVID-19. The specimen was PBMCs or T cells enriched from blood (not recorded which). The chain is made from TRBV27 and TRBJ2-1; TRBD1 matches 10 bases in the middle. The sequenced DNA: TGTGCCAGCAGTTTAGCGGGACAGGGGCTGTATGAGCAGTTCTTC. It codes for CASSLAGQGLYEQFF.